The 15 T cell receptor beta chains presented below share a single source sample, sequenced in a study of shared clonotypes between healthy human individuals. The method was immunoSEQ multiplex PCR; TCRdb's version includes in-frame clones alone and lacks a portion of them. The table lists fewer than 550,000 clones, about 80% of them singletons. Sequencing was performed on PBMCs. These receptors were obtained from a woman aged 40 to 50 in good health. Some clones in this sample may be carry-over from other donors' samples.

CDR3 DNA: TGCAGCGTCGCCGGACAGGGGCCTACTGAAGCTTTCTTT. It translates to CSVAGQGPTEAFF. The V call is TRBV29-1, the J call TRBJ1-1; TRBD1 matches 9 bases. V gave up 6 bases and J gave up 5 bases; unmatched junction bases: 7. Germline V lookup: CDR1 SQVTM, CDR2 ANQGSEA. The CDR3 covers 13 residues.

This chain connects TRBV6-4 to TRBJ2-1; 10 bases fit TRBD2. Germline-derived CDR1 and CDR2 are MRHNA and SNTAGT. Trimming at V came to 6 bases and at J to 8 bases, leaving 4 bases not matched to a gene. The CDR3 spans 13 residues. The CDR3 here is CASRASGSYEQFF. Written as DNA, the CDR3 is TGTGCCAGCAGGGCTAGCGGGAGTTATGAGCAGTTCTTC.

This sequence joins TRBV5-1 and TRBJ2-7; 9 nucleotides line up with TRBD1. CDR3 length: 14 amino acids. The trim removed 4 bases at V and 6 bases at J, leaving 8 bases unmatched. Germline values: CDR1 SGHRS, CDR2 YFSETQ. CDR3 region: CASSAYGTGTEQYF. DNA of the CDR3: TGCGCCAGCAGCGCCTATGGGACAGGGACCGAGCAGTACTTC.

This rearrangement joins TRBV19 to TRBJ2-7; tentative D call: TRBD2 (6 bases). Germline CDR1 is LNHDA and CDR2 is SQIVND (reference sequence). Trimming left V 11 bases short and J 0 bases short, with 26 bases between. The CDR3 contains 17 residues. The CDR3 bases are TGTGCCTCCTCACGCCTCCTTTCCCGGGGGAGCTCCTACGAGCAGTACTTC. Its translation: CASSRLLSRGSSYEQYF.

This chain joins TRBV27 and TRBJ2-7; TRBD2 aligns across 9 bases. V shed 1 base, J shed 3 bases, and the junction held 7 bases outside the gene matches. The length of the CDR3 is 16 residues. Germline V gene lookup returns CDR1 MNHEY and CDR2 SMNVEV (reference sequence). CDR3 bases: TGTGCCAGCAGTTTATATTGGCGGGAGGGCGTCTACGAGCAGTACTTC. Encoded protein: CASSLYWREGVYEQYF.

In this sample, this clone turned up once. J is TRBJ2-6 and V is TRBV13; D remains ambiguous. With 5 bases removed from V and 0 bases from J, the gap between germline ends came to 5 bases. CDR1 PRHDT and CDR2 FYEKMQ come from the germline V gene (reference sequence). CDR3 length equals 14 residues. The CDR3 spells CASSANSGANVLTF. The CDR3 nucleotides are TGTGCCAGCAGCGCCAACTCTGGGGCCAACGTCCTGACTTTC. Complete variable domain (other parts from reference TRBV13 and TRBJ2-6): AAGVIQSPRHLIKEKRETATLKCYPIPRHDTVYWYQQGPGQDPQFLISFYEKMQSDKGSIPDRFSAQQFSDYHSELNMSSLELGDSALYFCASSANSGANVLTFGAGSRLTVL.

The chain carries TRBV30 and TRBJ1-2; possible D gene TRBD1, 6 bases. The CDR3 is made up of 11 amino acids. Germline CDR1 reads GTSNPN; CDR2 reads SVGIG (reference sequence). Trimming took 3 bases from V and 6 from J, leaving 8 bases between them. CDR3: CAWSAGDGYTF. CDR3 DNA sequence: TGTGCCTGGAGCGCAGGGGATGGCTACACCTTC.

On this clone: An end of the junction does not agree with germline; a read error may underlie this. CDR3 protein: CASSPTGTGSGHTIYF. The CDR3 region has the DNA TGTGCCAGCTCACCAACCGGGACAGGGAGTGGACACACCATATATTTT. The chain combines TRBV18 with TRBJ1-3; 9 positions match TRBD1. The CDR3 extends over 16 amino acids. Per germline, CDR1 KGHSH and CDR2 LQKENI. The full variable domain, in which reference TRBV18 and TRBJ1-3 provide the parts outside the CDR3, is NAGVMQNPRHLVRRRGQEARLRCSPMKGHSHVYWYRQLPEEGLKFMVYLQKENIIDESGMPKERFSAEFPKEGPSILRIQQVVRGDSAAYFCASSPTGTGSGHTIYFGEGSWLTVV.

At least ten counts were recorded for this clone. V is TRBV27 and J is TRBJ1-1, with D possibly being TRBD1 (5 bases). CDR3 length equals 15 residues. The V end lost 7 bases, the J end lost 1 base, and 16 bases lay between the germline ends. Germline CDR1 and CDR2: MNHEY and SMNVEV (reference sequence). The CDR3 DNA reads as TGTGCCAGCAAAGAAATGATCAGGGAGAACACTGAAGCTTTCTTT. Its protein product is CASKEMIRENTEAFF.

The rearrangement links TRBV15 to TRBJ1-2, with a tentative D call TRBD1 (6 bases). Germline assignment: CDR1 LNHNV and CDR2 YYDKDF (reference sequence). The CDR3 extends over 13 amino acids. Trimming removed 5 bases from V and 2 bases from J, with 9 bases in between. CDR3 in DNA: TGTGCCACCAGCCCTGGACAGAACTATGGCTACACCTTC. This codes for CATSPGQNYGYTF.

The chain uses TRBV7-8 and TRBJ2-2, with D possibly matching TRBD2 (7 bases). CDR1 is SGHVS and CDR2 is FQNEAQ in the germline V gene. Trimming took 7 bases from V and 4 from J, leaving 19 bases between them. There are 16 residues in the CDR3. CDR3 sequence: CASKPGGGLGTGELFF. The CDR3 DNA reads TGTGCCAGCAAACCTGGGGGGGGCCTGGGCACCGGGGAGCTGTTTTTT.

This clone was observed a handful of times. The sample holds other DNA sequences that translate to the same CDR3. J is TRBJ2-5 and V is TRBV18, with D possibly being TRBD1 or TRBD2 (5 bases each). Germline V lookup: CDR1 KGHSH, CDR2 LQKENI. V was pared by 5 bases and J by 2 bases, with 9 bases between. This CDR3 contains 13 residues. CDR3 DNA sequence: TGTGCCAGCTCAGGGGGTCTACAAGAGACCCAGTACTTC. This encodes CASSGGLQETQYF.

The rearrangement links TRBV10-2 to TRBJ1-1; D unclear. Germline V gives CDR1 WSHSY, CDR2 SAAADI. The CDR3 runs 14 residues. V was cut by 6 bases and J by 3 bases, with 14 bases left in between. The CDR3 region is CASRPGDVDTEAFF. As DNA, the CDR3 is TGCGCCAGCAGGCCGGGAGACGTGGACACTGAAGCTTTCTTT.

The rearrangement uses TRBV19 and TRBJ2-7; 8 nucleotides align to TRBD2. This CDR3 spans 16 amino acids. The V segment lost 7 bases and the J segment 0 bases; nucleotides outside the gene matches: 11. Looked up from germline, CDR1 is LNHDA and CDR2 is SQIVND (reference sequence). The CDR3 reads CASTPEGGLDSYEQYF. In DNA, the CDR3 is TGTGCCAGTACACCGGAGGGGGGACTAGACTCCTACGAGCAGTACTTC. Complete variable domain (other parts from reference TRBV19 and TRBJ2-7): DGGITQSPKYLFRKEGQNVTLSCEQNLNHDAMYWYRQDPGQGLRLIYYSQIVNDFQKGDIAEGYSVSREKKESFPLTVTSAQKNPTAFYLCASTPEGGLDSYEQYFGPGTRLTVT.

The rearrangement joins TRBV18 to TRBJ2-7, with D perhaps TRBD1 or TRBD2 (6 bases each). Germline lookup yields CDR1 KGHSH and CDR2 LQKENI. The CDR3 loop spans 17 amino acids. The germline V and J ends were trimmed by 10 bases and 2 bases, with 27 bases remaining between them. In DNA, the CDR3 is TGTGCCAAACCCCCGGGGGCTTCAGGGACTCGACCCTACGAGCAGTACTTC. Translated: CAKPPGASGTRPYEQYF.